The T cell receptor beta chain under discussion was sequenced for a study of T cell repertoires in cytomegalovirus infection. Study-wide context: Indicated by public TCR beta signatures were CMV infection and matching HLA type.

The table lists this clonotype with many counts. In TCRdb, the reads were re-called with MiXCR into one record per CDR3 protein. The sample lists approximately 500,000 distinct CDR3 sequences, around 11% occurring once. V lost 7 bases to trimming and J lost 4 bases, with 16 bases between them. The CDR3 totals 14 residues. This TCR was sampled from a human donor in good health (CMV status not recorded). Some clones in this sample may be carry-over from other donors' samples. The sequencing sample was made of PBMCs. This chain connects TRBV12-3 or TRBV12-4 to TRBJ1-2; D gene ambiguous. The CDR3 coding sequence is TGTGCCAGCATCCCGGGGAGCCCTCTCTATGGCTACACCTTC. Translation gives CASIPGSPLYGYTF.